This record looks at one T cell receptor (beta chain) sequence and its context. The antigen remains undetermined. It was healthy bone marrow donors who served as donors. The primer mix had 60 Vbeta and 13 Jbeta primers. Original methodology: Later, tens of millions of unique TCR beta chains were counted in an analysis, and roughly 11 million of them were shared. Method: immunoSEQ multiplex PCR; TCRdb's copy keeps in-frame clones and lacks some. For V, J and clone size, that table is used; D and trimming come from the DNA. The sample table sets out 45,000 to 55,000 clones. This CDR3 comprises 14 residues. Germline V gives CDR1 SQVTM, CDR2 ANQGSEA. With V trimmed by 7 bases and J by 4 bases, 7 bases remained unmatched. The data were taken from a study of cytomegalovirus exposure and HLA in healthy donors. The study, taken as a whole, reports: HLA-A and HLA-B allele assignments for most subjects were reportedly predicted accurately using TCR beta sequences. TCR association rates varied by HLA locus in a later analysis, with DRB1 highest and HLA-C lowest.

The specimen sequenced was PBMCs. This rearrangement joins TRBV29-1 to TRBJ2-1; 10 bases agree with TRBD2. This receptor was obtained from a woman aged 50 to 60 in good health and CMV-seropositive. The CDR3 region has the DNA TGCAGCGCCGTCAGGACTAGCGGTTACAATGAGCAGTTCTTC. Encoded protein: CSAVRTSGYNEQFF.